Each of the 6 T cell receptor beta chains below was sequenced from the same sample in a study of blood T cells in healthy people across ages. A second about 7 to 11 cycle PCR used barcoded and J-beta primers. TCRdb recomputed calls from the 5' RACE reads with MiXCR, one row per CDR3 protein. The profile shows 700,000 or so distinct CDR3 sequences, about 20% of them singletons. Material for sequencing was blood. These receptors came from a man aged 65-85 years in good health.

This clonotype was counted a few times. CDR3 sequence (DNA): TGTGCCAGCAGTTACTCCTTTCTCGGGACAGGGGGGACTGAAAAACTGTTTTTT. Protein sequence: CASSYSFLGTGGTEKLFF. The V gene is TRBV6-5, the J gene TRBJ1-4, with TRBD1 identical over 11 bases. The CDR3 covers 18 residues. Germline CDR1 and CDR2: MNHEY and SVGAGI. J was trimmed by 7 bases and V by 0 bases; bases with no gene match: 10.

This sequence joins TRBV16 and TRBJ2-1, with TRBD2 matching 10 bases. The trim removed 5 bases at V and 4 bases at J, leaving 8 bases unmatched. CDR1 and CDR2 from the germline V gene are KGHSY and FQNENV. The CDR3 loop spans 16 amino acids. The CDR3: CASSNIIAGGYNEQFF. The CDR3 DNA sequence: TGTGCCAGCAGCAATATAATAGCGGGGGGTTACAATGAGCAGTTCTTC.

There are many counts of this clonotype. This chain uses TRBV5-1 with TRBJ1-4; 7 bases match TRBD1. The CDR3 spans 14 residues. Germline loops: CDR1 SGHRS, CDR2 YFSETQ. Trimming cost V 4 bases and J 5 bases; bases outside gene matches: 5. The CDR3 is CASSLGQPNEKLFF. The CDR3 DNA follows: TGCGCCAGCAGCCTGGGACAGCCCAATGAAAAACTGTTTTTT.

This clonotype was counted a single time. Germline and junction disagree at one end, which may indicate a read error. This chain joins TRBV10-3 and TRBJ2-1; 7 positions agree with TRBD1. The CDR3 is made up of 17 amino acids. In germline, CDR1 is ENHRY, CDR2 SYGVKD. The CDR3 spells CAISEAQLGGSYNGQFF. The CDR3 nucleotides read TGTGCCATCAGTGAGGCCCAACTAGGGGGCTCCTACAATGGGCAGTTCTTC.

This chain connects TRBV9 to TRBJ2-1; the match to TRBD2 covers 10 bases. This CDR3 has 15 amino acids. Per germline, CDR1 SGDLS and CDR2 YYNGEE. J lost 4 bases, V lost 4 bases, and 5 bases had no gene match. In DNA form, the CDR3 reads TGTGCCAGCAGCACCAAACTAGCGGGGTACAATGAGCAGTTCTTC. This gives the protein CASSTKLAGYNEQFF.

The chain is built from TRBV18 and TRBJ2-1, with D possibly matching TRBD1 (5 bases). The V and J ends lost 6 bases and 0 bases respectively, with 15 bases between them. The CDR3 is 16 residues long. Germline V CDR1 and CDR2: KGHSH, LQKENI. In DNA, the CDR3 is TGTGCCAGCTCGGAGAAAGCAGGGTTCTCCTACAATGAGCAGTTCTTC. This encodes CASSEKAGFSYNEQFF.